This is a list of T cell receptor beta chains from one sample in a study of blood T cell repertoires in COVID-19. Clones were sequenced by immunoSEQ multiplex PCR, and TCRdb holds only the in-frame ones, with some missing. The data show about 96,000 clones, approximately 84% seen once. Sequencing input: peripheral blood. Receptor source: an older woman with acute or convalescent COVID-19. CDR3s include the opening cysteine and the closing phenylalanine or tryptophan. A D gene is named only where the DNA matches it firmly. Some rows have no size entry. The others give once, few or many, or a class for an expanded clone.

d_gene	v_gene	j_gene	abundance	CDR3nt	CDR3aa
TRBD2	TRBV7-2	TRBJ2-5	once	TGTGCCAGCAGCTTAGGAGTTAGCGGGGGGCCCCAAGAGACCCAGTACTTC	CASSLGVSGGPQETQYF
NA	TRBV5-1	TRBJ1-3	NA	TGCGCCAGCAGCCAGGGATCTGGAAACACCATATATTTT	CASSQGSGNTIYF
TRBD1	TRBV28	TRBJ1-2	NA	TGTGCCAGCAGTTTGCGGGCAGGGGGCTATGGCTACACCTTC	CASSLRAGGYGYTF
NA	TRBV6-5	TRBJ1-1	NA	TGTGCCAGCAGTTACGGCGGGGTGGCGAACACTGAAGCTTTCTTT	CASSYGGVANTEAFF
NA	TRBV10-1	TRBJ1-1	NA	TGCGCCAGCAGTGAGTCGAGGCACTCCGGGGGAGCTTTCTTT	CASSESRHSGGAFF
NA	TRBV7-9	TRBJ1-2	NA	TGTGCCAGCAGCTTAGTACAGTTAGATGGCTACACCTTC	CASSLVQLDGYTF
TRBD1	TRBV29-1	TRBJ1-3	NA	TGCAGCGTTGAAGATCGTGGGACAGGAGGCTCTGGAAACACCATATATTTT	CSVEDRGTGGSGNTIYF
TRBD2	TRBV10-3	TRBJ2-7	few	TGTGCCATCAGACGCCGGGAGGGCGAGCAGTACTTC	CAIRRREGEQYF
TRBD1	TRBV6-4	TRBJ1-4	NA	TGTGCCAGCAGTGCTATGGGACAGAGCAATGAAAAACTGTTTTTT	CASSAMGQSNEKLFF
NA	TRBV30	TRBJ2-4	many	TGTGCCTCCATTGGGCAGGGTGAAAGCATTCAGTACTTC	CASIGQGESIQYF
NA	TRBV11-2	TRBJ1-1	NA	TGTGCCAGCAGCCCCGACAGGCACACTGAAGCTTTCTTT	CASSPDRHTEAFF
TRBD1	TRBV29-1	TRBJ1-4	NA	TGCAGCGTAGGACAGGGGATTCGGGAAAAACTGTTTTTT	CSVGQGIREKLFF
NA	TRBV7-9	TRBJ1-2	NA	TGTGCCAGCAGCTTAGTGGGGCCTACGGGTGGCTACACCTTC	CASSLVGPTGGYTF
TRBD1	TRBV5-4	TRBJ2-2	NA	TGTGCCAGCAGCTTTCGACAGGGGGTCGGGGAGCTGTTTTTT	CASSFRQGVGELFF
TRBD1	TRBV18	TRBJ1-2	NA	TGTGCCAGCTCACCACCGACAGGGCAAAGTAACTATGGCTACACCTTC	CASSPPTGQSNYGYTF
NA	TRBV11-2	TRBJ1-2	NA	TGTGCCAGCAGCCCAGATCCCCGCGGGGGCTACACCTTC	CASSPDPRGGYTF
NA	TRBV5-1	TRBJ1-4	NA	TGCGCCAGCAGCTTGACGTTTAGTACAACTAATGAAAAACTGTTTTTT	CASSLTFSTTNEKLFF
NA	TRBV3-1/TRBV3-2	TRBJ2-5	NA	TGTGCCAGCAGCTCACCCGGGAATAAAGAGACCCAGTACTTC	CASSSPGNKETQYF
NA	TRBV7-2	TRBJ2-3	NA	TGTGCCAGCAGCTTACGTCGGGGGGCAATAGATACGCAGTATTTT	CASSLRRGAIDTQYF
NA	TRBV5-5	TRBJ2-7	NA	TGTGCCAGCAGCTTACCGACAGGCTCCTACGAGCAGTACTTC	CASSLPTGSYEQYF
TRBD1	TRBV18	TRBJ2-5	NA	TGTGCCAGCTCAGGACAGGAACGTGGTGAGACCCAGTACTTC	CASSGQERGETQYF
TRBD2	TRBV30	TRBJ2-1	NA	TGTGCCTGGAGTGTAAAGGGACTAGCTTCGTACAATGAGCAGTTCTTC	CAWSVKGLASYNEQFF
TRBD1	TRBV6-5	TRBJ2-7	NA	TGTGCCAGCAGCCGGGGACAGAGATTAACCTACGAGCAGTACTTC	CASSRGQRLTYEQYF
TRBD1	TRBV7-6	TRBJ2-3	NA	TGTGCCAGCAGCTTAGGCGCGACAGGGGGACGAGATACGCAGTATTTT	CASSLGATGGRDTQYF
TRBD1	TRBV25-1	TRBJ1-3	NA	TGTGCCAGCAGTGAGGGACAGGGCCAAGCTGGAAACACCATATATTTT	CASSEGQGQAGNTIYF
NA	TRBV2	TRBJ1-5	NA	TGTGCCAGCAGCCCCCAGGGTATCGGCAATCAGCCCCAGCATTTT	CASSPQGIGNQPQHF
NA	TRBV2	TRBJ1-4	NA	TGTGCCAGCAGTGCAGGGGTGGAAGAAAAACTGTTTTTT	CASSAGVEEKLFF